The sample holds one count of the clone carrying this T cell receptor (beta chain). This entry comes from a study of blood T cell repertoires in COVID-19. About the research overall: The United States, Italy and Spain provided the acute and convalescent COVID-19 samples.

Clones were sequenced by immunoSEQ multiplex PCR, and TCRdb holds only the in-frame ones, with some missing. The repertoire has roughly 41,000 clones, roughly 70% of them found once; the top ten carry about 10%. Germline-derived CDR1 and CDR2 are SGHKS and YYEKEE (reference sequence). The CDR3 sequence is 12 residues long. With 4 bases removed from V and 1 base from J, the gap between germline ends came to 3 bases. Patients at the Seattle site were enrolled during active infection and followed longitudinally. This chain uses TRBV5-5 with TRBJ1-3, with D uncertain. The sequence derives from a man between 65 and 80 years old with COVID-19, enrolled during active disease. The sequenced sample consisted of peripheral blood. In DNA form, the CDR3 reads TGTGCCAGCAGCCAGTCTGGAAACACCATATATTTT. Protein sequence: CASSQSGNTIYF. The variable domain in full, with the rest retrieved from reference TRBV5-5 and TRBJ1-3, is DAGVTQSPTHLIKTRGQQVTLRCSPISGHKSVSWYQQVLGQGPQFIFQYYEKEERGRGNFPDRFSARQFPNYSSELNVNALLLGDSALYLCASSQSGNTIYFGEGSWLTVV.